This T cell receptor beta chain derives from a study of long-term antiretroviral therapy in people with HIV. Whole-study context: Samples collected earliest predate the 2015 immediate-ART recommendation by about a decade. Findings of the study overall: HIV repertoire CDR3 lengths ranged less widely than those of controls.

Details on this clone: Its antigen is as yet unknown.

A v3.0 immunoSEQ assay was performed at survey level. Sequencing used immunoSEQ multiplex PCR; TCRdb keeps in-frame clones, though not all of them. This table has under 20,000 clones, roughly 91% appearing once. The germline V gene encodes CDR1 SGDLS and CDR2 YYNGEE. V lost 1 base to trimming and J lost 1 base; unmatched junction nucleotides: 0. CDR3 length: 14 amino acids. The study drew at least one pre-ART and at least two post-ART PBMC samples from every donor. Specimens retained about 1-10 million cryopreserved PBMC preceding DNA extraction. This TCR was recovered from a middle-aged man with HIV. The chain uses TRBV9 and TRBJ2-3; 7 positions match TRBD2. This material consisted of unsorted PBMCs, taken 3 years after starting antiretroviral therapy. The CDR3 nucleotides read TGTGCCAGCAGCGTACTAGCGGGCACAGATACGCAGTATTTT. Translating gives CASSVLAGTDTQYF.